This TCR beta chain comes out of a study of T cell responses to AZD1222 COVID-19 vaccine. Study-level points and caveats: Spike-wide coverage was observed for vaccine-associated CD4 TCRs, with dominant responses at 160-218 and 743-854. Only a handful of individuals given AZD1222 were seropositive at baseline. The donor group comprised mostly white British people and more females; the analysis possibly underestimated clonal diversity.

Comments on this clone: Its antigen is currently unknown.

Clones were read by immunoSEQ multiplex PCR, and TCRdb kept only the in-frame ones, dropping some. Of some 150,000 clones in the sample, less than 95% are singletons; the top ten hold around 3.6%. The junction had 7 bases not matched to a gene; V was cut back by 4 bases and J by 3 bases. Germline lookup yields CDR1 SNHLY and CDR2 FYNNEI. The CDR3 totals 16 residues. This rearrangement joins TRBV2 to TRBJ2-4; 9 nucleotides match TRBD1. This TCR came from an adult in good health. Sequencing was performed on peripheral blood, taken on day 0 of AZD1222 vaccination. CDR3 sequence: CASSVGTGIDKNIQYF. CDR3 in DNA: TGTGCCAGCAGTGTAGGGACAGGGATAGACAAAAACATTCAGTACTTC.